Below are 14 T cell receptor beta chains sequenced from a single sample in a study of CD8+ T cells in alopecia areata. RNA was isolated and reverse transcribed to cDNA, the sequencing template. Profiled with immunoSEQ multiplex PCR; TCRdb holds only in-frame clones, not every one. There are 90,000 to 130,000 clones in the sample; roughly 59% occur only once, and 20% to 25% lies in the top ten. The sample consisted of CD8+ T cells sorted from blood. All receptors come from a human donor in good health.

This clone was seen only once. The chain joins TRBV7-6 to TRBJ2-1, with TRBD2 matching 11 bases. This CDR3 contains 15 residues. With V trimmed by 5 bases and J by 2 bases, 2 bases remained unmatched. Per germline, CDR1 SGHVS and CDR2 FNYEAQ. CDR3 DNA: TGTGCCAGCAGCATTAGCGGGGGGGCCTACAATGAGCAGTTCTTC. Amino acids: CASSISGGAYNEQFF.

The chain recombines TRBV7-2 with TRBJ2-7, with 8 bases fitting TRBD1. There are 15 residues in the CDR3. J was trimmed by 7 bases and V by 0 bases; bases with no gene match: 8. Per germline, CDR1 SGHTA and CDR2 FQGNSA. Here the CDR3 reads CASSLAGQAALEQYF. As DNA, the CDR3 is TGTGCCAGCAGCTTAGCGGGACAGGCAGCCCTAGAGCAGTACTTC.

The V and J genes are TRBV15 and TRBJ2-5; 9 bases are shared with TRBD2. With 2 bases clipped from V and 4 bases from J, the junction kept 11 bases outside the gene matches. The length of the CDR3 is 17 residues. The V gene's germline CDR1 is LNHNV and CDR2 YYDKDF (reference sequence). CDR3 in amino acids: CATSRPGRGGAAETQYF. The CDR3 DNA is TGTGCCACCAGCAGACCCGGGCGCGGGGGGGCGGCAGAGACCCAGTACTTC. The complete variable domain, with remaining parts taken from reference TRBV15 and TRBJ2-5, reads DAMVIQNPRYQVTQFGKPVTLSCSQTLNHNVMYWYQQKSSQAPKLLFHYYDKDFNNEADTPDNFQSRRPNTSFCFLDIRSPGLGDTAMYLCATSRPGRGGAAETQYFGPGTRLLVL.

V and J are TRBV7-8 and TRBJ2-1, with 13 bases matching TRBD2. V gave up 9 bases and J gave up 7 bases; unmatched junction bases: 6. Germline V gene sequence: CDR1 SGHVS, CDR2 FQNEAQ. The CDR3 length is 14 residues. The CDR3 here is CASRGLAGSNEQFF. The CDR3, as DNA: TGTGCCAGTCGGGGACTAGCGGGGTCGAATGAGCAGTTCTTC.

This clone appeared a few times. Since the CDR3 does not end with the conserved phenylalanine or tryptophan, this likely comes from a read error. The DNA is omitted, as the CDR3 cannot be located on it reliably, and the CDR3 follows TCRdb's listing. The CDR3 is CASTRRGASH. The V call is TRBV25-1, the J call TRBJ1-1. CDR1 and CDR2 from the germline V gene are MGHDK and SYGVNS. A total of 10 residues make up the CDR3, ends included.

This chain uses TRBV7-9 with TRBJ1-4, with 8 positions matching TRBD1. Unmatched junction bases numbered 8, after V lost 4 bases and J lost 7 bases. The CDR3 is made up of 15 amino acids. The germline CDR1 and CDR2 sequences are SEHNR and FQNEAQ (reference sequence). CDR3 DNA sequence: TGTGCCAGCAGCTACAGGACAGGGTTCGTTGAAAAACTGTTTTTT. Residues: CASSYRTGFVEKLFF.

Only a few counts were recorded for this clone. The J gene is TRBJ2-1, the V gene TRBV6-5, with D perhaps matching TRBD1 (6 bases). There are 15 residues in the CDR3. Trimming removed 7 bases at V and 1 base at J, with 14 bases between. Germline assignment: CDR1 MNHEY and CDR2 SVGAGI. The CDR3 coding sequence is TGTGCCAGCATGGCACAGGGATATTCCTACAATGAGCAGTTCTTC. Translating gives CASMAQGYSYNEQFF.

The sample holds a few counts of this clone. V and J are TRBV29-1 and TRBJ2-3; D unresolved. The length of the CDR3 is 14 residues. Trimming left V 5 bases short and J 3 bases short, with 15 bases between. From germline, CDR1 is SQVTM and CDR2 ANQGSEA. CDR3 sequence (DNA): TGCAGCGTTACGGTTCCGGACGGGACAGATACGCAGTATTTT. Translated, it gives CSVTVPDGTDTQYF.

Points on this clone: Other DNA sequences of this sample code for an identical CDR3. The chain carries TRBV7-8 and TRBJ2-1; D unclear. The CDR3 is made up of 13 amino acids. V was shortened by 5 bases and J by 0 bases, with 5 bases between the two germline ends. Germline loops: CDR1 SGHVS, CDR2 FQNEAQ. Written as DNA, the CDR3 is TGTGCCAGCAGCACAAGCTCCTACAATGAGCAGTTCTTC. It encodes CASSTSSYNEQFF.

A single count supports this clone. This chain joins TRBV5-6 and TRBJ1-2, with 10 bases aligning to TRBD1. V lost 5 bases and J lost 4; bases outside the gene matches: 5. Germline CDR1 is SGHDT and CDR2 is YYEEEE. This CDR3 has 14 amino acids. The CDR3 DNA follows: TGTGCCAGCAGTCCCGGGACAGGGGTCTATGGCTACACCTTC. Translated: CASSPGTGVYGYTF.

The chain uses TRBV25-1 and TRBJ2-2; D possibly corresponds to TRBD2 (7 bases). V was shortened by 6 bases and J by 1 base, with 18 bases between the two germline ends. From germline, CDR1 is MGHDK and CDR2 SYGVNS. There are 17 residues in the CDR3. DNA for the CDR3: TGTGCCAGCAGCCCCATTGGGGGGGGCCTGAACACCGGGGAGCTGTTTTTT. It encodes CASSPIGGGLNTGELFF.

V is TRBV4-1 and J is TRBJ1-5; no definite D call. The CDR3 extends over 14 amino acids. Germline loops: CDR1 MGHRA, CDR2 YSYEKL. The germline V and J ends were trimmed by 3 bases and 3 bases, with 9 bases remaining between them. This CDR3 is CASSQVRLNQPQHF. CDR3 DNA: TGCGCCAGCAGCCAGGTCAGGCTCAATCAGCCCCAGCATTTT.

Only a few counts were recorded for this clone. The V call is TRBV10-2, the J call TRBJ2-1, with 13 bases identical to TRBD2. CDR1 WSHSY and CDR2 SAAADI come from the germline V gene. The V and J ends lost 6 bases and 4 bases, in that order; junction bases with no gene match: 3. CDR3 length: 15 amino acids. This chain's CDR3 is CASRMTSGGYNEQFF. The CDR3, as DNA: TGCGCCAGCAGGATGACTAGCGGGGGGTACAATGAGCAGTTCTTC.

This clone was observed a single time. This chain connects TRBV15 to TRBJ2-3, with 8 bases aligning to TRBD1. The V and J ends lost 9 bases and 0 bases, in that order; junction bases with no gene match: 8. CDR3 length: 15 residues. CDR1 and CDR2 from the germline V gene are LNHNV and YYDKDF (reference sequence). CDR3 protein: CATTQGGSSTDTQYF. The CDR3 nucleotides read TGTGCCACTACACAGGGGGGATCTAGCACAGATACGCAGTATTTT.